The subject of this entry is one TCR beta chain. Its cognate antigen is unknown. These data originate in a study of shared clonotypes between healthy human individuals. V lost 0 bases, J lost 2 bases, and 17 bases lay in between. Per the germline V gene, CDR1 is SGHVS and CDR2 is FQNEAQ. The CDR3 has 17 amino acids. Findings and caveats of the study: Lower generation probabilities were found for non-shared clonotypes than for those shared by all four donors. Across a handful of donors, naive CD4 shared 5% to 6%, naive CD8 more than 3%, memory CD4 over 2%, memory CD8 0.35% to 0.5%. An anticipated effect of sequencing depth on clonotype sharing among donors was recognized.

Only in-frame clones appear in the TCRdb table, and some are missing; sequencing was by immunoSEQ multiplex PCR. In the table there are approximately 2,300,000 clones, around 93% of which are singletons. The chain employs TRBV7-8 and TRBJ2-7; possibly TRBD1 for D (7 bases). The sample was naive CD4+ T cells from PBMCs. Documented subset: CD45RA+ positively selected. This clonotype originated in a young man in good health. Some clones in this sample may be carry-over from other donors' samples. The CDR3 DNA follows: TGTGCCAGCAGCTTAGCGGAGGGGGCCTTGGGGACCTACGAGCAGTACTTC. Amino acids: CASSLAEGALGTYEQYF.